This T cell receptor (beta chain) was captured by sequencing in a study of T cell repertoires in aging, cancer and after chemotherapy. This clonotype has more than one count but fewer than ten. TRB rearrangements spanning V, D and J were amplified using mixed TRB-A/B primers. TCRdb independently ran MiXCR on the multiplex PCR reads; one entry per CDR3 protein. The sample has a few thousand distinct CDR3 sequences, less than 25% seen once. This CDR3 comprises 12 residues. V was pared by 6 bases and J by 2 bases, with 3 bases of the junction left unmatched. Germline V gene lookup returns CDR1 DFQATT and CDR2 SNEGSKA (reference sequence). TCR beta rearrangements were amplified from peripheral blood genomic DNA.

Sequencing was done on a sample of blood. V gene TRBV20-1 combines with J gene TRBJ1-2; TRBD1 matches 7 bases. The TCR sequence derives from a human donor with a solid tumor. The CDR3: CSAPTGNYGYTF. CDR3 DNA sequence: TGCAGTGCCCCGACAGGGAACTATGGCTACACCTTC.